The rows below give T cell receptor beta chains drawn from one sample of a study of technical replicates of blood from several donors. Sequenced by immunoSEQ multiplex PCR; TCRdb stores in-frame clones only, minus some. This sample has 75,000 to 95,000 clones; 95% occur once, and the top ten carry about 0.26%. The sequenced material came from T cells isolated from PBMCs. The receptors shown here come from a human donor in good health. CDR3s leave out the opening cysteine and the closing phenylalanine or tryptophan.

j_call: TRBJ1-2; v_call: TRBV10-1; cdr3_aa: ASSESLSANYGYT
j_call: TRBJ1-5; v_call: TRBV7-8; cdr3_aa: ASSLVGVRDQPQH
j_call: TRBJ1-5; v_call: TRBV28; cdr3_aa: ASTPQGYNQPQH
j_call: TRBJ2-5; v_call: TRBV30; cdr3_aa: ACRIRDRLQETQY
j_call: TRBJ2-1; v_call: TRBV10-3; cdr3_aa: AISESRTSGKDEQF
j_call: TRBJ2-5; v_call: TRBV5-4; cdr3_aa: ASSLVPSGKETQY
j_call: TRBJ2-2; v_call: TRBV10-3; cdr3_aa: AIRLTGELF
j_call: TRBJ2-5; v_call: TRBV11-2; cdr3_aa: ASSDPGTVQETQY
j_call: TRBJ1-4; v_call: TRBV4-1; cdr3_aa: ASSQDAGGADEKLF
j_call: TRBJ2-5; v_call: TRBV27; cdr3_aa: ASSHRDRKETQY
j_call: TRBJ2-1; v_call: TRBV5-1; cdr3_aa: ASSFLAGGSNNEQF
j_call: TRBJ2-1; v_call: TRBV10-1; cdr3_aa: ASSVAPDRNSYNEQF
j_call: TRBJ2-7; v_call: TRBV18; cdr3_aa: ATATGVSSYEQY
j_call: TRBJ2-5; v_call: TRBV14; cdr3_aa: ASSRGWGRETQY
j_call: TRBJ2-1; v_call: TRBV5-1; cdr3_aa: ASSPQAGAYNEQF
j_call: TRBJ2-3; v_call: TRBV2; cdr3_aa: ASSVASGRVEATDTQY
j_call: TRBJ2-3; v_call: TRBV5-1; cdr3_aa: ASSPPLLGGGTDTQY
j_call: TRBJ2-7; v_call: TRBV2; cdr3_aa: ASSEAHSGTVYEQY
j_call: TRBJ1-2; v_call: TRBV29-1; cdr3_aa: SADRATYGYT
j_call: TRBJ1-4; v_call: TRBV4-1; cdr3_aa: ASSPGATNEKLF
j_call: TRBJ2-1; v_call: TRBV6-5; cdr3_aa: ASSSGTHSSYNEQF
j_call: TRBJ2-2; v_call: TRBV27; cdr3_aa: ASSKTGALNTGELF
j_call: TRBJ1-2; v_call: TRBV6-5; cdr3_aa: ASSYSTGGYT
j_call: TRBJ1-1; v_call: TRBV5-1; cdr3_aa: ASSLSDRGPEAF
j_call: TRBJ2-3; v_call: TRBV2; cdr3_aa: ASSEREYTQY
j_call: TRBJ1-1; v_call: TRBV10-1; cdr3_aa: ASSNTGEAF
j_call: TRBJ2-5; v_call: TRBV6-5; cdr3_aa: ASSIQTGRGTQY
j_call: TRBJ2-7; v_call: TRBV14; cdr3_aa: ASSGIRDRASYEQY
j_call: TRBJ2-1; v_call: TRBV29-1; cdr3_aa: SVRGERQGRGSYNEQF
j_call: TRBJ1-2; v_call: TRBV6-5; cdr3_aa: ASSYGAPYGYT
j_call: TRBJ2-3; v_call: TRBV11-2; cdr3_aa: ASSSASGGNTDTQY
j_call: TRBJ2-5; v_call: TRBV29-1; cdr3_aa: SVEPAGDETQY